This T cell receptor beta chain is drawn from a study of shared clonotypes between healthy human individuals. Recent acute infections and vaccinations were absent in the healthy HIV-negative adult donors. Naive CD45RA+ and memory CD45RA-negative subsets were split from CD4+ cells. Evenly divided among several immunoSEQ plates was the genomic DNA of each subset. TCRdb keeps only in-frame clones here, not all; method: immunoSEQ multiplex PCR. This table has millions of clones, 85% to 95% appearing once. The sequenced sample consisted of naive CD4+ T cells sorted from blood. The subset was: CD45RA+ positively selected. The sequence was collected from a man aged 18-30 years in good health.

DNA of the CDR3: TGTGCCAGCAGCTTCGAAGGGACCGGGGAGCTGTTTTTT. Encoded protein: CASSFEGTGELFF. The V and J genes are TRBV5-4 and TRBJ2-2; D is unclear. The CDR3 has 13 residues. The germline V gene encodes CDR1 SGHNT and CDR2 YYREEE (reference sequence). V was shortened by 2 bases and J by 5 bases, with 7 bases between the two germline ends.